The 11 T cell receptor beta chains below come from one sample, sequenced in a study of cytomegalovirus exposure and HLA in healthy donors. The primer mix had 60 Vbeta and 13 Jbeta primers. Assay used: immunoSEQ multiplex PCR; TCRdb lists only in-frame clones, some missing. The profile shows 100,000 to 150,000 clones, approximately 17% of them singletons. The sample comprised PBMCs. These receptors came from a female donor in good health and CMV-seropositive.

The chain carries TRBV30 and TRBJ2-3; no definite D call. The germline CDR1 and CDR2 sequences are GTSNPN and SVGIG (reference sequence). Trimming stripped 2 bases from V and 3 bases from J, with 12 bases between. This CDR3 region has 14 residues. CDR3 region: CAWSPKAVTDTQYF. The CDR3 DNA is TGTGCCTGGAGTCCAAAGGCGGTTACAGATACGCAGTATTTT. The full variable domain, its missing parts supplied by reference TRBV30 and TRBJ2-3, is SQTIHQWPATLVQPVGSPLSLECTVEGTSNPNLYWYRQAAGRGLQLLFYSVGIGQISSEVPQNLSASRPQDRQFILSSKKLLLSDSGFYLCAWSPKAVTDTQYFGPGTRLTVL.

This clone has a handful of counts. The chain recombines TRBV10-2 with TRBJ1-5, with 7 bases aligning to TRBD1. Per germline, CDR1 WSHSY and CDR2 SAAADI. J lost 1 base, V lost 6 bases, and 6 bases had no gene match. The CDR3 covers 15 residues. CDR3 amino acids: CASSLTGTSNQPQHF. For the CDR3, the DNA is TGCGCCAGCAGCTTGACAGGGACCAGCAATCAGCCCCAGCATTTT.

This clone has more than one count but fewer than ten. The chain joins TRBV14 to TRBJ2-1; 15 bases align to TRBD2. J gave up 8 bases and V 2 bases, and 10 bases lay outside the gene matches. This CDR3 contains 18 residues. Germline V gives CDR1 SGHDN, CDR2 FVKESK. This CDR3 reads CASSQPLGLAGGFDEQFF. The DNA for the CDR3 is TGTGCCAGCAGCCAACCATTGGGACTAGCGGGAGGTTTTGATGAGCAGTTCTTC.

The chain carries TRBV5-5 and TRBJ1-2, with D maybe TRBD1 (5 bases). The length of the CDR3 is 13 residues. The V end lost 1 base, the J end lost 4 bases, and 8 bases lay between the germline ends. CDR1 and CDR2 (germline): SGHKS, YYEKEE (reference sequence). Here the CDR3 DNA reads TGTGCCAGCAGCTTGTGGCAGGGCTATGGCTACACCTTC. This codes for CASSLWQGYGYTF.

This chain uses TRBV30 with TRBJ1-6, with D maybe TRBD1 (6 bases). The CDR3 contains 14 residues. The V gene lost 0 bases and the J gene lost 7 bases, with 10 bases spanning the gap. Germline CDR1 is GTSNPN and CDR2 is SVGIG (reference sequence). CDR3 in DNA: TGTGCCTGGAGTGTACAGGGCGAAAATTCACCCCTCCACTTT. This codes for CAWSVQGENSPLHF.

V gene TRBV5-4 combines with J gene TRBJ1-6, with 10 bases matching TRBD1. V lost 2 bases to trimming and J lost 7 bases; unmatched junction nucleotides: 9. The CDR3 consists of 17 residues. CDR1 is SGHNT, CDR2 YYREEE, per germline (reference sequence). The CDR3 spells CASSLPDRTGGNSPLHF. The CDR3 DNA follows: TGTGCCAGCAGCTTACCAGACCGGACAGGGGGGAATTCACCCCTCCACTTT.

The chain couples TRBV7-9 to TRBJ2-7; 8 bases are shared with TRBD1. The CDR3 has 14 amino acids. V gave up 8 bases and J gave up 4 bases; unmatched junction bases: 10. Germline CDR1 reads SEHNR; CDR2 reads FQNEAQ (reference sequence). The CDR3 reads CASATGTGKYEQYF. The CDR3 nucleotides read TGTGCCAGCGCGACCGGGACAGGTAAATACGAGCAGTACTTC. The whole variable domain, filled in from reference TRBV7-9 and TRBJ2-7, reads DTGVSQNPRHKITKRGQNVTFRCDPISEHNRLYWYRQTLGQGPEFLTYFQNEAQLEKSRLLSDRFSAERPKGSFSTLEIQRTEQGDSAMYLCASATGTGKYEQYFGPGTRLTVT.

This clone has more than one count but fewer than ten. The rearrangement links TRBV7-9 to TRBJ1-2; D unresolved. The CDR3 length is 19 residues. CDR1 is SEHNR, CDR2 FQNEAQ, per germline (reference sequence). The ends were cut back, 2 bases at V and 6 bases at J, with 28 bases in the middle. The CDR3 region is CASSLTTRTERRHDDGYTF. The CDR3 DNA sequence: TGTGCCAGCAGCTTAACTACCAGGACCGAGAGGAGGCACGACGATGGCTACACCTTC.

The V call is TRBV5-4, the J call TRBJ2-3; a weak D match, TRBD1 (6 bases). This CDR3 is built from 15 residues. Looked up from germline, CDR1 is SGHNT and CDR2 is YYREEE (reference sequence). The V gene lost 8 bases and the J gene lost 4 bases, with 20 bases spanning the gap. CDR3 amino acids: CASRRQVFQADTQYF. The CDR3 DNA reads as TGTGCCAGTAGAAGACAGGTGTTTCAAGCAGATACGCAGTATTTT. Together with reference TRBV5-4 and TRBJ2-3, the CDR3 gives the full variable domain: ETGVTQSPTHLIKTRGQQVTLRCSSQSGHNTVSWYQQALGQGPQFIFQYYREEENGRGNFPPRFSGLQFPNYSSELNVNALELDDSALYLCASRRQVFQADTQYFGPGTRLTVL.

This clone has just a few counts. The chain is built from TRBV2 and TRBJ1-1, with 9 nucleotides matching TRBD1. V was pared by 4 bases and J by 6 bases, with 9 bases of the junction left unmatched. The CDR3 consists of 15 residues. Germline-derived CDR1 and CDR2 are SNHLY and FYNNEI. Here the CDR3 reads CASSATGGFISEAFF. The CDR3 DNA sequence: TGTGCCAGCAGTGCAACAGGGGGCTTTATCTCTGAAGCTTTCTTT.

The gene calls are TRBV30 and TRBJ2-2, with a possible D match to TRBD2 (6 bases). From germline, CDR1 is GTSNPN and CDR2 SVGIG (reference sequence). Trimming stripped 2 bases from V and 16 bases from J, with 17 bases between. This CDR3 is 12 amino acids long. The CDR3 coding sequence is TGTGCCTGGAGTTCCGGGCCCGGGGGTTCGTTTTTT. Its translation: CAWSSGPGGSFF.